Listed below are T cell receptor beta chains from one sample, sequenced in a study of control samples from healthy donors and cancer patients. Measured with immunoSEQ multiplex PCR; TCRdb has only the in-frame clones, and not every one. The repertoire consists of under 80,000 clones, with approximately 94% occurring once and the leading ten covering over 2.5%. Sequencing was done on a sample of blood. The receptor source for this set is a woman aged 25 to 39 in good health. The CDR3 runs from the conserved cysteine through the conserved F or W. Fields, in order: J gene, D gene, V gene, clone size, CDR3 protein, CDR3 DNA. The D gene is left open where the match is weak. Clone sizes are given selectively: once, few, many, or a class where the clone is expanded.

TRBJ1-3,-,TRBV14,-,CASSQDFSGNTIYF,TGTGCCAGCAGCCAAGACTTCTCTGGAAACACCATATATTTT
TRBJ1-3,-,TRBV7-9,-,CASSFHNSGNTIYF,TGTGCCAGCAGCTTTCATAACTCTGGAAACACCATATATTTT
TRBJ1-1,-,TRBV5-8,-,CASSPGGGAFF,TGTGCCAGCAGCCCAGGAGGGGGAGCTTTCTTT
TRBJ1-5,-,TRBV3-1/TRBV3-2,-,CASSQDPGSAQPQHF,TGTGCCAGCAGCCAAGATCCCGGCTCCGCTCAGCCCCAGCATTTT
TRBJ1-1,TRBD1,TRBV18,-,CASSSGQDTEAFF,TGTGCCAGCTCGAGCGGACAGGACACTGAAGCTTTCTTT
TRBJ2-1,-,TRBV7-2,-,CASSYKGREQFF,TGTGCCAGCAGCTACAAGGGGCGGGAGCAGTTCTTC
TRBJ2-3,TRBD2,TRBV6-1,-,CASSETSGGPTDTQYF,TGTGCCAGCAGTGAAACTAGCGGGGGGCCCACAGATACGCAGTATTTT
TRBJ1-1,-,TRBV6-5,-,CAGSSTDKGVPEAFF,TGTGCCGGCAGCTCTACGGACAAGGGGGTCCCTGAAGCTTTCTTT
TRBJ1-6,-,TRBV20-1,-,CSGASDSPLHF,TGCAGCGGGGCGTCGGATTCACCCCTCCACTTT
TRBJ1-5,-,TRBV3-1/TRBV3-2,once,CASSREPYSNQPQHF,TGTGCCAGCAGCCGAGAACCGTATAGCAATCAGCCCCAGCATTTT
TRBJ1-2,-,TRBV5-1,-,CASSLGDINYGYTF,TGCGCCAGCAGCTTGGGGGACATTAACTATGGCTACACCTTC
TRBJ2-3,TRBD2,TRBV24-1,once,CATSDPRLAGRRDTQYF,TGTGCCACCAGTGATCCCAGACTAGCGGGGAGGAGGGATACGCAGTATTTT
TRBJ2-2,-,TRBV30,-,CAWKGEDITGELFF,TGTGCCTGGAAAGGGGAGGACATAACCGGGGAGCTGTTTTTT
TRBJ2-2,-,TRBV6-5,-,CASNGRANTGELFF,TGTGCCAGCAATGGCAGGGCGAACACCGGGGAGCTGTTTTTT
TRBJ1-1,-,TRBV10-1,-,CASSEGRGSTEAFF,TGCGCCAGCAGTGAGGGGAGGGGGAGCACTGAAGCTTTCTTT
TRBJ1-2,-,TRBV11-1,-,CASSSPDSTNYGYTF,TGTGCCAGCAGTTCACCGGACAGTACTAACTATGGCTACACCTTC
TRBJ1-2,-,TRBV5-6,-,CASSPTPGTPYGYTF,TGTGCCAGCAGCCCAACCCCCGGGACACCCTATGGCTACACCTTC
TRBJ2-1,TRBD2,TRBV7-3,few,CASSSRGTSGGARYNEQFF,TGTGCCAGCAGCTCCCGAGGGACTAGCGGGGGGGCCAGGTACAATGAGCAGTTCTTC
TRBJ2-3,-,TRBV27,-,CASSHGLKVWDTQYF,TGTGCCAGCAGCCATGGACTCAAGGTCTGGGATACGCAGTATTTT
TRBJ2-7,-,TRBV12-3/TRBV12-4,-,CASSFVSEQYF,TGTGCCAGCAGTTTCGTATCCGAGCAGTACTTC
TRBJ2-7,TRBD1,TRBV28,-,CASRAPPGQGDSYEQYF,TGTGCCAGCAGAGCCCCCCCGGGACAGGGCGACTCCTACGAGCAGTACTTC
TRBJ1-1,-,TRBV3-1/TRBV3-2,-,CASSQAYGTEAFF,TGTGCCAGCAGCCAAGCGTACGGGACTGAAGCTTTCTTT
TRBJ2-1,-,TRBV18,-,CASSPVLRGASYNEQFF,TGTGCCAGCTCACCAGTTCTCAGGGGGGCATCCTACAATGAGCAGTTCTTC
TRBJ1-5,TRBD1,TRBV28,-,CASSDRGGNQPQHF,TGTGCCAGCAGTGACAGGGGCGGGAATCAGCCCCAGCATTTT
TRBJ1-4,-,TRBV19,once,CASSSRVTNEKLFF,TGTGCCAGTAGTAGTAGGGTTACTAATGAAAAACTGTTTTTT
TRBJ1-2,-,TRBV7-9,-,CASSYREDYGYTF,TGTGCCAGCAGCTACAGGGAGGACTATGGCTACACCTTC
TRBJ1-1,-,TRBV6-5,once,CASSYKGGNTEAFF,TGTGCCAGCAGTTACAAAGGAGGGAACACTGAAGCTTTCTTT
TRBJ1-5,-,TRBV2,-,CASRRRDNQPQHF,TGTGCCAGCCGGCGACGGGACAATCAGCCCCAGCATTTT
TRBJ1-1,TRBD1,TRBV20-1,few,CSASRAGGWTEAFF,TGCAGTGCTAGTAGAGCAGGGGGCTGGACTGAAGCTTTCTTT
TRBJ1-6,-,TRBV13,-,CASQKRKTGNSPLHF,TGTGCCAGCCAGAAGAGAAAAACAGGGAATTCACCCCTCCACTTT
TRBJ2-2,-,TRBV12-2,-,CASRLKGGGSPNEELFF,TGTGCAAGTCGCTTAAAGGGGGGGGGTTCCCCCAATGAGGAGCTGTTTTTT
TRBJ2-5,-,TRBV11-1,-,CASSLGGLIKETQYF,TGTGCCAGCAGCTTAGGCGGACTGATCAAAGAGACCCAGTACTTC
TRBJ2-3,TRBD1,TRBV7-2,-,CASSPRTGLYTDTQYF,TGTGCCAGCAGCCCGCGGACAGGGTTGTACACAGATACGCAGTATTTT
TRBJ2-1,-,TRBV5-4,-,CASSIRRDYNEQFF,TGTGCCAGCAGCATTCGACGAGACTACAATGAGCAGTTCTTC
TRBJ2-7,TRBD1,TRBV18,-,CASSPIFGQGFNEQYF,TGTGCCAGCTCACCCATTTTTGGACAGGGGTTCAACGAGCAGTACTTC
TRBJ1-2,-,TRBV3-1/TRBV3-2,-,CASSQRSGYGYTF,TGTGCCAGCAGCCAACGATCTGGGTATGGCTACACCTTC
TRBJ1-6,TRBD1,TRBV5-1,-,CASSLHNSGQRYNSPLHF,TGCGCCAGCAGCTTGCATAACTCGGGACAGAGATATAATTCACCCCTCCACTTT
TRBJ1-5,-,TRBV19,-,CASSSYNQPQHF,TGTGCCAGTAGTTCCTACAATCAGCCCCAGCATTTT
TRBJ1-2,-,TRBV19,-,CASSDGGPLSYGYTF,TGTGCCAGTAGCGACGGGGGACCGCTTAGCTATGGCTACACCTTC
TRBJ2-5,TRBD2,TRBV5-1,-,CASSLRTSGGSEAQYF,TGCGCCAGCAGCTTGAGGACTAGCGGGGGTAGTGAGGCCCAGTACTTC
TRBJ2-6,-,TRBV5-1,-,CASSRGSYGANVLTF,TGCGCCAGCAGTCGTGGGAGCTATGGGGCCAACGTCCTGACTTTC
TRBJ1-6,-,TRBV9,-,CASSAIDSHNSPLHF,TGTGCCAGCAGCGCAATAGACAGCCATAATTCACCCCTCCACTTT
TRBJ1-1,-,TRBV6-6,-,CASSPDNPVLMNTEAFF,TGTGCCAGCAGTCCAGACAACCCCGTATTAATGAACACTGAAGCTTTCTTT
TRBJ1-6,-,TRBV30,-,CAWSVDAASSYNSPLHF,TGTGCCTGGAGTGTGGACGCCGCGAGCTCCTATAATTCACCCCTCCACTTT
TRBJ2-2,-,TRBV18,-,CASSPFGPNTGELFF,TGTGCCAGCTCACCTTTCGGACCGAACACCGGGGAGCTGTTTTTT
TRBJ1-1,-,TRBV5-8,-,CASSLESLPNTEAFF,TGTGCCAGCAGCTTGGAGTCGTTGCCGAACACTGAAGCTTTCTTT